This T cell receptor (beta chain) was recovered during a study of blood T cell repertoires in COVID-19. Study as a whole: COVID-19 samples from acute and convalescent phases originated in the United States, Italy and Spain.

Remarks on this clone: Other nucleotide sequences from this sample produce the same CDR3.

The germline CDR1 and CDR2 sequences are PRHDT and FYEKMQ (reference sequence). This CDR3 contains 13 residues. Trimming removed 3 bases from V and 5 bases from J, with 10 bases in between. Original handling: Estimates of nucleated cell counts were drawn from the amplification of reference gene primers. Method: immunoSEQ multiplex PCR; TCRdb's copy keeps in-frame clones and lacks some. V, J and clone size derive from that table, while D and trimming were established from the DNA sequence. The data show fewer than 300,000 clones, approximately 91% seen once. Sequenced sample: peripheral blood. The receptor's source is a young man with active or convalescent COVID-19. J is TRBJ1-1 and V is TRBV13, with D tentatively TRBD1 (6 bases). The CDR3 coding sequence is TGTGCCAGCAGCTTCAGGGGTGGGACTGAAGCTTTCTTT. Its translation is CASSFRGGTEAFF.